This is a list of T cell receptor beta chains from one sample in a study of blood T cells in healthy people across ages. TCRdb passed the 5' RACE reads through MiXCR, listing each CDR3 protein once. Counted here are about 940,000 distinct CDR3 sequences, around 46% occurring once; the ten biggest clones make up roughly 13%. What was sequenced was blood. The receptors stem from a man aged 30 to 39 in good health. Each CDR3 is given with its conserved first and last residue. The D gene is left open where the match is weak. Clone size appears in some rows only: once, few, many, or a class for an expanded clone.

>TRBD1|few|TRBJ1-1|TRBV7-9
CASSTRQGFATEAFF
TGTGCCAGCAGCACCCGACAGGGGTTCGCCACTGAAGCTTTCTTT
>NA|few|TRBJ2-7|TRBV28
CASSLPGWGEQYF
TGTGCCAGCAGTTTGCCAGGGTGGGGCGAGCAGTACTTC
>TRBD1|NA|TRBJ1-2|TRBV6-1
CASSGKTGAYGYTF
TGTGCCAGCAGTGGAAAGACAGGGGCCTATGGCTACACCTTC
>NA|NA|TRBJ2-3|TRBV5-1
CASSSTSIVSDTQYF
TGCGCCAGCAGCTCCACCTCCATTGTCTCAGATACGCAGTATTTT
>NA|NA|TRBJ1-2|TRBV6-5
CASSSPAGGALNYGYTF
TGTGCCAGCAGTTCTCCGGCCGGGGGGGCATTGAACTATGGCTACACCTTC
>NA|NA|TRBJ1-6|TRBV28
CASRSHPRVRNSPLHF
TGTGCCAGCAGGTCTCACCCAAGGGTCCGTAATTCACCCCTCCACTTT
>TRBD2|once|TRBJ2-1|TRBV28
CASRTGLAGHNEQFF
TGTGCCAGCAGAACGGGACTAGCGGGGCACAATGAGCAGTTCTTC
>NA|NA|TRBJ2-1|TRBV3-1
CASSQMAEQFF
TGTGCCAGCAGCCAAATGGCTGAGCAGTTCTTC
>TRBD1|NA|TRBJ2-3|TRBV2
CASRTRGLLDTQYF
TGTGCCAGCAGGACCAGGGGGCTTTTGGATACGCAGTATTTT
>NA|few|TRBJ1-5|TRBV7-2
CASSLGNFNQPQHF
TGTGCCAGCAGCTTGGGCAATTTCAATCAGCCCCAGCATTTT
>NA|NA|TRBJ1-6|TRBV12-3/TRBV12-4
CASTGDYSPLHF
TGTGCCAGCACAGGCGACTATTCACCCCTCCACTTT
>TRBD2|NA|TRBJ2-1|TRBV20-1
CSASGGEDGSSYNEQFF
TGCAGTGCCTCCGGGGGGGAAGACGGAAGCTCCTACAATGAGCAGTTCTTC
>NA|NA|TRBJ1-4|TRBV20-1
CSARTFGAGDEKLFF
TGCAGTGCTAGAACCTTCGGGGCCGGGGATGAAAAACTGTTTTTT
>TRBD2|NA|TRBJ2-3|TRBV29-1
CSAWRTKSRLAGPGGTQYF
TGCAGCGCATGGAGGACAAAGTCCCGACTAGCGGGGCCGGGGGGTACGCAGTATTTT
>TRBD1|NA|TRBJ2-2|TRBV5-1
CASSLRTGGLRGGELFF
TGCGCCAGCAGCTTGCGGACAGGGGGCCTGAGAGGCGGGGAGCTGTTTTTT
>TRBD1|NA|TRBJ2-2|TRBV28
CASTPRDRANTGELFF
TGTGCCAGCACCCCCCGGGACAGGGCGAACACCGGGGAGCTGTTTTTT
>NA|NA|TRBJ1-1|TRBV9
CASSVSTGLNTEAFF
TGTGCCAGCAGCGTCTCCACAGGGTTGAACACTGAAGCTTTCTTT
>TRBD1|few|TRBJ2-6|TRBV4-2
CASSPGQTTGANVLTF
TGTGCCAGCAGCCCGGGACAGACGACTGGGGCCAACGTCCTGACTTTC
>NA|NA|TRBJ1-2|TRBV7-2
CASSFEGRGGDGYTF
TGTGCCAGCAGCTTCGAAGGAAGGGGAGGGGATGGCTACACCTTC
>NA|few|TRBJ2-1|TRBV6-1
CASSDGQGSFNEQFF
TGTGCCAGCAGTGACGGGCAGGGAAGCTTCAATGAGCAGTTCTTC
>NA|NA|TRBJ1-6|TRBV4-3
CASSQDMPLRVYNSPLHF
TGCGCCAGCAGCCAAGATATGCCCCTGCGGGTCTACAATTCACCCCTCCACTTT
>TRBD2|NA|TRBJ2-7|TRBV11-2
CASSSHTSGGYEQYF
TGTGCCAGCAGCTCACACACTAGCGGAGGTTACGAGCAGTACTTC
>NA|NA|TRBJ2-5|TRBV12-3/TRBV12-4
CASSRGFGVETQYF
TGTGCCAGCAGTAGGGGGTTCGGCGTAGAGACCCAGTACTTC
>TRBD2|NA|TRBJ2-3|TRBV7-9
CASSLGLADNTQYF
TGTGCCAGCAGCTTGGGACTAGCTGATAATACGCAGTATTTT
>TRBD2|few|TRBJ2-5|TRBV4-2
CASSPESGAYQETQYF
TGTGCCAGCAGCCCGGAGAGCGGGGCCTACCAAGAGACCCAGTACTTC
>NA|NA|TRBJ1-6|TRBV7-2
CASSLAFRSPLHF
TGTGCCAGCAGCTTAGCGTTTAGGTCACCCCTCCACTTT
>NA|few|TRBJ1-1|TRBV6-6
CASTTDSLNTEAFF
TGTGCCAGCACCACGGACAGCCTGAACACTGAAGCTTTCTTT
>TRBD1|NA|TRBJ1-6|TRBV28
CASSKKQGQGSPLHF
TGTGCCAGCAGTAAAAAACAGGGACAGGGCTCACCCCTCCACTTT
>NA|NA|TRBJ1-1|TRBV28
CASSAAGPNTEAFF
TGTGCCAGCAGTGCCGCCGGGCCGAACACTGAAGCTTTCTTT
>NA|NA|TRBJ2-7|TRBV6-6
CASSYFWTDSYEQYF
TGTGCCAGCAGTTACTTCTGGACAGATTCCTACGAGCAGTACTTC
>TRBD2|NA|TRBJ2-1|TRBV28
CASSGGDASSYNEQFF
TGTGCCAGCAGTGGGGGGGACGCCAGCTCCTACAATGAGCAGTTCTTC
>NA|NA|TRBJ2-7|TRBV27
CASSSGQFSNEQYF
TGTGCCAGCAGCTCCGGACAATTTTCGAACGAGCAGTACTTC
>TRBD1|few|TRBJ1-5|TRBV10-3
CAISTLWGGGENQPQHF
TGTGCCATCAGTACACTATGGGGAGGGGGCGAGAATCAGCCCCAGCATTTT
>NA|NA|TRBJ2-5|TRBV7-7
CASSLEGGTVWKTQYF
TGTGCTAGCAGCTTAGAGGGCGGGACGGTTTGGAAGACCCAGTACTTC
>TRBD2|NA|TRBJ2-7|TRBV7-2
CASSLAASGGTAYEQYF
TGTGCCAGCAGCTTAGCGGCTAGCGGGGGGACGGCCTACGAGCAGTACTTC
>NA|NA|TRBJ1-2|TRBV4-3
CASSSTLGGGYTF
TGCGCCAGCAGCTCCACCTTGGGCGGAGGCTACACCTTC
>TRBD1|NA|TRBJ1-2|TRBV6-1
CATIGGQNYGYTF
TGTGCCACGATAGGGGGACAGAACTATGGCTACACCTTC
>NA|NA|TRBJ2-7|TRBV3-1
CASSQGGGYYEQYF
TGTGCCAGCAGCCAAGGGGGCGGCTACTACGAGCAGTACTTC
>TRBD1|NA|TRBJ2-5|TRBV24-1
CATSDLPGQGQETQYF
TGTGCCACCAGTGATTTACCGGGACAGGGACAAGAGACCCAGTACTTC
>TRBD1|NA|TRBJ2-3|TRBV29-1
CSVDDRVGTDTQYF
TGCAGCGTCGACGACAGGGTAGGCACAGATACGCAGTATTTT
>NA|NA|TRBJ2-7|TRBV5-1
CASSIQGPSYEQYF
TGCGCCAGCAGCATACAGGGACCCTCCTACGAGCAGTACTTC
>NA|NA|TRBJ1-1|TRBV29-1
CSVATANTEAFF
TGCAGCGTGGCGACAGCCAACACTGAAGCTTTCTTT
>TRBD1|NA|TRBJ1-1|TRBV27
CASSPRTGSVTEAFF
TGTGCCAGCAGTCCTCGGACAGGATCGGTCACTGAAGCTTTCTTT
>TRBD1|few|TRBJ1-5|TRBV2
CASSADRGSNQPQHF
TGTGCCAGCAGTGCAGACAGGGGTAGCAATCAGCCCCAGCATTTT
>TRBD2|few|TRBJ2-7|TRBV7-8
CASSLEAGGIEQYF
TGTGCCAGCAGCTTAGAAGCGGGGGGCATCGAGCAGTACTTC
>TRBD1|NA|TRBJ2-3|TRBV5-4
CASSPGTDYTDTQYF
TGTGCCAGCAGCCCTGGGACAGACTACACAGATACGCAGTATTTT
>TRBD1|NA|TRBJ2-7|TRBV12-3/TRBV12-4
CASSDGQGRTNEQYF
TGTGCCAGCAGCGATGGACAGGGTAGAACCAATGAGCAGTACTTC
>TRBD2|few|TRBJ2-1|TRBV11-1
CASSSEQELAGANNEQFF
TGTGCCAGCAGCTCGGAACAAGAGCTAGCGGGGGCGAACAATGAGCAGTTCTTC
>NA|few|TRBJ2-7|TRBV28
CASVYSGSYEQYF
TGTGCCAGCGTATACAGCGGCTCCTACGAGCAGTACTTC
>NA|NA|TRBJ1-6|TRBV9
CASSVGGSGNSPLHF
TGTGCCAGCAGCGTAGGAGGGTCTGGTAATTCACCCCTCCACTTT
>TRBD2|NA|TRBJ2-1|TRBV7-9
CASSASGRASNEQFF
TGTGCCAGCAGCGCTAGCGGGAGGGCCTCGAATGAGCAGTTCTTC
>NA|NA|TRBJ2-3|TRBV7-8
CASSSSGPWSTDTQYF
TGTGCCAGCAGCTCGTCAGGGCCGTGGAGCACAGATACGCAGTATTTT
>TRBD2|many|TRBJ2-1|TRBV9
CASSVGSGGRNEQFF
TGTGCCAGCAGCGTGGGGAGCGGGGGTAGGAATGAGCAGTTCTTC